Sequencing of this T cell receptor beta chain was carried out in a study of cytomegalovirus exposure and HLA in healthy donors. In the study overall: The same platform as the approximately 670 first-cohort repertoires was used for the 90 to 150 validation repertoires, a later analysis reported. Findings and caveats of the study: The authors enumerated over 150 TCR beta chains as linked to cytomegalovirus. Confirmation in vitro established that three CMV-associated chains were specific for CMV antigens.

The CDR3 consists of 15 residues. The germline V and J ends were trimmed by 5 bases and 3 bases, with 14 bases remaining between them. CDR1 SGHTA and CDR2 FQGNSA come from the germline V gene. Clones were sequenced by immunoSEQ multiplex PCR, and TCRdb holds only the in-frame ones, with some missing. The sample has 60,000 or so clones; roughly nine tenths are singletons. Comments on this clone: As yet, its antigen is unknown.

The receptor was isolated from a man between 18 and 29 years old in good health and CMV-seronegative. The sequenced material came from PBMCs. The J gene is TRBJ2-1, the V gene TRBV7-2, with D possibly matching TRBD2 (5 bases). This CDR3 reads CASSGYRGGYNEQFF. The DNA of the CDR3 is TGTGCCAGCAGCGGTTACCGAGGAGGCTACAATGAGCAGTTCTTC.